A selection of T cell receptor beta chains follows, all from one sample in a study of chemoradiotherapy in HPV16-positive cancers. Sequenced by immunoSEQ multiplex PCR; TCRdb stores in-frame clones only, minus some. This table holds 12,000 or so clones, approximately 87% found once. The material was blood, obtained from a patient who underwent chemoradiotherapy. All receptors derive from a human donor with HPV-associated anogenital cancer. CDR3s include the opening cysteine and the closing phenylalanine or tryptophan. D genes are given only for firm matches. Expanded clones get a size class; other rows say once, few or many, or leave the size out.

TRBD1	.	TRBV5-1	TRBJ1-6	CASSLSGTGGRDSPLHF	TGCGCCAGCAGCTTGTCGGGGACAGGGGGCAGGGATTCACCCCTCCACTTT
.	once	TRBV10-1	TRBJ2-1	CASSPAEGANGNEQFF	TGCGCCAGCAGCCCGGCGGAGGGGGCGAATGGTAATGAGCAGTTCTTC
TRBD1	.	TRBV19	TRBJ1-5	CASSIITGARQPQHF	TGTGCCAGTAGTATCATCACAGGGGCACGTCAGCCCCAGCATTTT
TRBD1	.	TRBV9	TRBJ2-1	CASSAEGQGLNEQFF	TGTGCCAGCAGCGCAGAGGGACAGGGATTAAATGAGCAGTTCTTC
.	.	TRBV7-8	TRBJ2-7	CASSRSGRSYEQYF	TGTGCCAGCAGCCGTTCTGGTCGCTCCTACGAGCAGTACTTC
.	.	TRBV19	TRBJ1-1	CASSIGAHMNTEAFF	TGTGCCAGTAGTATCGGTGCACATATGAACACTGAAGCTTTCTTT
.	.	TRBV7-6	TRBJ2-1	CASSLVRFTPYNEQFF	TGTGCCAGCAGCTTAGTGAGGTTCACCCCCTACAATGAGCAGTTCTTC
.	.	TRBV18	TRBJ1-1	CASSPPLGLEAFF	TGTGCCAGCTCACCCCCCTTGGGACTCGAAGCTTTCTTT
TRBD2	.	TRBV30	TRBJ2-5	CAWTSGLQETQYF	TGTGCCTGGACTAGCGGTCTCCAAGAGACCCAGTACTTC
.	.	TRBV10-3	TRBJ2-6	CAIGRSTGANVLTF	TGTGCCATCGGACGGTCTACTGGGGCCAACGTCCTGACTTTC
.	.	TRBV29-1	TRBJ2-1	CSTSGFSSYNEQFF	TGCAGCACATCCGGGTTCAGCTCCTACAATGAGCAGTTCTTC
.	.	TRBV7-8	TRBJ2-1	CASSFFDEQFF	TGTGCCAGCAGCTTTTTCGATGAGCAGTTCTTC
.	.	TRBV25-1	TRBJ2-7	CASTTTFAREQYF	TGTGCCAGCACTACAACCTTCGCTCGCGAGCAGTACTTC
.	few	TRBV27	TRBJ1-5	CASSTPGGNQPQHF	TGTGCCAGCAGCACCCCAGGGGGCAATCAGCCCCAGCATTTT
.	.	TRBV6-5	TRBJ1-4	CASTQTPTNEKLFF	TGTGCCAGCACCCAGACGCCAACTAATGAAAAACTGTTTTTT
.	.	TRBV15	TRBJ1-2	CATSRDPANYGYTF	TGTGCCACCAGCAGAGATCCTGCCAACTATGGCTACACCTTC
.	few	TRBV19	TRBJ2-7	CASSPQGASEQYF	TGTGCCAGTAGTCCCCAGGGAGCCTCCGAGCAGTACTTC
.	.	TRBV5-6	TRBJ1-5	CASTSAWEHQPQHF	TGTGCCAGCACCTCGGCGTGGGAGCATCAGCCCCAGCATTTT
.	.	TRBV2	TRBJ2-5	CASQRGRGVVETQYF	TGTGCCAGCCAGCGGGGCAGGGGCGTTGTTGAGACCCAGTACTTC
.	.	TRBV19	TRBJ1-2	CASSTTQGGGYTF	TGTGCCAGTAGTACGACACAGGGAGGAGGCTACACCTTC
.	.	TRBV5-1	TRBJ2-5	CASSLVSVQQETQYF	TGCGCCAGCAGCTTGGTTTCCGTACAGCAAGAGACCCAGTACTTC
TRBD1	once	TRBV7-9	TRBJ1-1	CASSFSGGKGTEAFF	TGTGCCAGCAGCTTTTCAGGGGGGAAGGGGACTGAAGCTTTCTTT
TRBD1	once	TRBV6-5	TRBJ1-4	CASSSSTGMAEKLFF	TGTGCCAGCAGTTCCTCGACAGGGATGGCTGAAAAACTGTTTTTT
.	.	TRBV27	TRBJ1-1	CASSFGWNTEAFF	TGTGCCAGCAGTTTTGGGTGGAACACTGAAGCTTTCTTT
.	once	TRBV7-7	TRBJ2-2	CASSLIRNTGELFF	TGTGCCAGCAGCTTAATTAGGAACACCGGGGAGCTGTTTTTT
TRBD2	.	TRBV29-1	TRBJ2-1	CSSTGTSGYNEQFF	TGCAGCAGTACCGGGACTAGCGGTTACAATGAGCAGTTCTTC
.	few	TRBV11-2	TRBJ1-1	CASSANGGGAEAFF	TGTGCCAGCAGCGCAAATGGGGGGGGCGCTGAAGCTTTCTTT
.	.	TRBV7-3	TRBJ1-1	CASSLTSDTPNTEAFF	TGTGCCAGCAGCTTAACGTCGGACACCCCAAACACTGAAGCTTTCTTT
.	few	TRBV18	TRBJ2-7	CASSPRVYEQYF	TGTGCCAGCTCACCGCGAGTCTACGAGCAGTACTTC
.	.	TRBV7-3	TRBJ2-3	CASGKQGSTDTQYF	TGTGCCAGCGGTAAGCAGGGGAGCACAGATACGCAGTATTTT
.	few	TRBV5-1	TRBJ1-2	CASSLGVAPQDYTF	TGCGCCAGCAGCTTGGGGGTCGCCCCCCAAGACTACACCTTC
.	.	TRBV19	TRBJ1-1	CASSIFEGLTEAFF	TGTGCCAGTAGTATATTCGAGGGGCTCACTGAAGCTTTCTTT
.	once	TRBV11-2	TRBJ2-3	CASSLVVGRTDTQYF	TGTGCCAGCAGCTTAGTAGTGGGTAGAACAGATACGCAGTATTTT
.	.	TRBV7-3	TRBJ1-1	CASSLRGGGLNTEAFF	TGTGCCAGCAGCTTAAGGGGCGGCGGCCTGAACACTGAAGCTTTCTTT
.	.	TRBV12-2	TRBJ2-1	CASRQNREGAARWRAANEQFF	TGTGCAAGTCGCCAAAATAGGGAGGGGGCGGCGAGATGGCGTGCGGCCAATGAGCAGTTCTTC
.	.	TRBV2	TRBJ2-2	CASSEILGGGWNTGELFF	TGTGCCAGCAGTGAAATCCTCGGGGGAGGATGGAACACCGGGGAGCTGTTTTTT
.	.	TRBV29-1	TRBJ2-2	CSVGGAVTGELFF	TGCAGCGTTGGAGGGGCGGTCACCGGGGAGCTGTTTTTT
.	.	TRBV6-6	TRBJ1-6	CASSYGQGSPLHF	TGTGCCAGCAGTTACGGCCAAGGATCACCCCTCCACTTT
.	few	TRBV28	TRBJ2-5	CASSLLRDFRGETQYF	TGTGCCAGCAGTTTACTCCGGGACTTCAGGGGAGAGACCCAGTACTTC
TRBD1	.	TRBV5-4	TRBJ1-1	CASSWKSGQGNTEAFF	TGTGCCAGCAGCTGGAAGTCGGGACAGGGGAACACTGAAGCTTTCTTT
TRBD1	.	TRBV10-3	TRBJ1-2	CAIRGQGALGYTF	TGTGCCATCAGGGGACAGGGGGCTTTGGGCTACACCTTC
.	once	TRBV10-3	TRBJ2-7	CAISEGYEQYF	TGTGCCATCAGTGAAGGCTACGAGCAGTACTTC
.	.	TRBV15	TRBJ2-1	CATSRDYGSSYNEQFF	TGTGCCACCAGCAGAGATTACGGGAGCTCCTACAATGAGCAGTTCTTC
.	.	TRBV10-3	TRBJ2-7	CAISESNRVYEQYF	TGTGCCATCAGTGAGTCGAACAGGGTCTACGAGCAGTACTTC
TRBD1	.	TRBV19	TRBJ1-6	CASSPGQLNSPLHF	TGTGCCAGTAGCCCGGGACAGCTGAATTCACCCCTCCACTTT
.	.	TRBV9	TRBJ2-1	CASSVGAQQFF	TGTGCCAGCAGCGTAGGGGCCCAGCAGTTCTTC
.	.	TRBV19	TRBJ2-4	CASSIPGLQAKNIQYF	TGTGCCAGTAGTATCCCGGGACTCCAAGCCAAAAACATTCAGTACTTC
.	.	TRBV18	TRBJ2-7	CASSPQTGVLSYEQYF	TGTGCCAGCTCACCGCAAACAGGAGTCCTTTCCTACGAGCAGTACTTC
TRBD1	once	TRBV18	TRBJ1-1	CASSPVVLAGQGETEAFF	TGTGCCAGCTCACCAGTGGTATTAGCGGGACAGGGGGAAACTGAAGCTTTCTTT
.	few	TRBV5-1	TRBJ2-5	CASSSQETQYF	TGCGCCAGCAGCTCTCAAGAGACCCAGTACTTC
.	.	TRBV7-2	TRBJ1-1	CASSLAGGIMNTEAFF	TGTGCCAGCAGCTTAGCTGGCGGTATCATGAACACTGAAGCTTTCTTT